Presented here are 17 T cell receptor beta chains from one specimen sequenced in a study of CD8 T cells in Susac syndrome. Random-hexamer reverse transcription was applied to about 0.5 to 1 ug RNA. Each CDR3 protein is one row after TCRdb ran MiXCR on the immunoSEQ multiplex PCR reads. The profile shows about 84,000 distinct CDR3 sequences, about 95% of them singletons. Specimen: CD8+ T cells from PBMCs. The receptor set was obtained from a human donor with Susac syndrome.

This chain connects TRBV24-1 to TRBJ1-2, with D unclear. This CDR3 comprises 13 residues. Germline loops: CDR1 KGHDR, CDR2 SFDVKD. V shed 7 bases and J shed 8 bases, with 16 bases lying between them. CDR3 sequence: CATRATVRIGYTF. CDR3 DNA sequence: TGTGCCACCAGAGCCACTGTGCGGATCGGCTACACCTTC.

The J gene is TRBJ2-1, the V gene TRBV12-3 or TRBV12-4, with D possibly being TRBD1 (5 bases). The ends were cut back, 5 bases at V and 10 bases at J, with 12 bases in the middle. This CDR3 has 12 residues. The CDR3 nucleotides read TGTGCCAGCAGTACCCCCCCAGGGGAGCAGTTCTTC. Translating it yields CASSTPPGEQFF.

The V and J genes are TRBV6-2 or TRBV6-3 and TRBJ2-1, with D tentatively TRBD1 (6 bases). Germline V CDR1 and CDR2: MNHEY, SVGEGT. V lost 4 bases and J 1 base, leaving 11 bases between the germline ends. The CDR3 has 15 amino acids. CDR3 nucleotides: TGTGCCAGCAGTTTAACAGGGCCTTCCTACAATGAGCAGTTCTTC. It encodes CASSLTGPSYNEQFF.

The gene calls are TRBV29-1 and TRBJ2-1; D perhaps matches TRBD2 (6 bases). The CDR3 runs 17 residues. Germline V gene lookup returns CDR1 SQVTM and CDR2 ANQGSEA. Trimming removed 5 bases from V and 0 bases from J, with 20 bases in between. The CDR3 nucleotides are TGCAGCGTTTCGGACCCGGGACTCAAAAGCTCCTACAATGAGCAGTTCTTC. Translating it yields CSVSDPGLKSSYNEQFF.

The chain uses TRBV5-1 and TRBJ2-5, with 12 bases fitting TRBD2. The V gene's germline CDR1 is SGHRS and CDR2 YFSETQ. The V segment lost 5 bases and the J segment 5 bases; nucleotides outside the gene matches: 10. The CDR3 runs to 16 residues. Written as DNA, the CDR3 is TGCGCCAGCAGGGTCCTAGCGGGAGGGCCGGAGGAGACCCAGTACTTC. It yields the protein CASRVLAGGPEETQYF.

This clonotype was observed a handful of times. The chain is built from TRBV16 and TRBJ2-7, with 7 positions matching TRBD1. Germline V gives CDR1 KGHSY, CDR2 FQNENV. The length of the CDR3 is 14 residues. V was pared by 3 bases and J by 2 bases, with 4 bases of the junction left unmatched. CDR3 bases: TGTGCCAGCAGCCAGACAGGGACCCCCTACGAGCAGTACGTC. Its protein product is CASSQTGTPYEQYV.

The gene calls are TRBV20-1 and TRBJ2-2; 10 bases match TRBD2. V shed 0 bases, J shed 5 bases, and the junction held 6 bases outside the gene matches. CDR3 size: 16 residues. Per germline, CDR1 DFQATT and CDR2 SNEGSKA (reference sequence). The DNA of the CDR3 is TGCAGTGCTAGAGAGGGAGCGGGGGGGCTGACCGGGGAGCTGTTTTTT. The encoded protein is CSAREGAGGLTGELFF.

CDR3 region: CASSSTDSQETQYF. The CDR3 region has the DNA TGTGCCAGTAGTTCAACGGACAGCCAAGAGACCCAGTACTTC. V usage is TRBV19 and J usage is TRBJ2-5; perhaps TRBD1 as D (6 bases). The CDR3 has 14 residues. Germline V gene sequence: CDR1 LNHDA, CDR2 SQIVND (reference sequence). Trimming left V 5 bases short and J 1 base short, with 11 bases between.

The chain carries TRBV29-1 and TRBJ2-7; 10 bases align to TRBD1. Germline values: CDR1 SQVTM, CDR2 ANQGSEA. CDR3 length: 17 residues. V was clipped by 6 bases and J by 0 bases; unmatched bases: 14. CDR3 protein: CSVEKPGDRGSSYEQYV. As DNA, the CDR3 is TGCAGCGTAGAGAAGCCCGGGGACAGGGGAAGCTCCTACGAGCAGTACGTC.

CDR3 coding DNA: TGTGCCAGCAGCAAAGATGTGAACTCTTCACCCGGGGAGCTGTTTTTT. This translates into CASSKDVNSSPGELFF. V usage is TRBV21-1 and J usage is TRBJ2-2. TRBV21-1 is listed as a pseudogene. The CDR3 has 16 amino acids.

This clonotype was found once. This chain connects TRBV19 to TRBJ2-7; D is uncertain. V dropped 3 bases and J dropped 3 bases, with 9 bases sitting between them. The CDR3 loop spans 13 amino acids. CDR1 is LNHDA, CDR2 SQIVND, per germline (reference sequence). The CDR3 nucleotides are TGTGCCAGTAGTATTACACTCGTCTACGAGCAGTACTTC. Its translation is CASSITLVYEQYF.

V and J are TRBV4-1 and TRBJ1-5; no firm D call. The germline V gene has CDR1 MGHRA and CDR2 YSYEKL. The CDR3 spans 13 residues. V lost 2 bases to trimming and J lost 3 bases, with 5 bases between them. The CDR3 DNA sequence: TGCGCCAGCAGCCAAAACCTCAATCAGCCCCAGCATTTT. It is translated as CASSQNLNQPQHF.

The CDR3 DNA follows: TGTGCCAGCAGAGGACAGTGGCAGTACTTC. Protein sequence: CASRGQWQYF. This chain connects TRBV2 to TRBJ2-7; tentative D call: TRBD1 (6 bases). The V and J ends lost 6 bases and 9 bases respectively, with 9 bases between them. Germline V gene sequence: CDR1 SNHLY, CDR2 FYNNEI. The CDR3 contains 10 residues.

This chain uses TRBV9 with TRBJ1-5; the D gene is possibly TRBD1 (5 bases). Deletions cut 5 bases from V and 0 bases from J, with 9 bases between. CDR1 and CDR2 from the germline V gene are SGDLS and YYNGEE. The CDR3 loop spans 14 amino acids. The CDR3 sequence: CASSAGDSNQPQHF. The DNA for the CDR3 is TGTGCCAGCAGTGCGGGGGATAGCAATCAGCCCCAGCATTTT. The full variable domain, its missing parts supplied by reference TRBV9 and TRBJ1-5, is DSGVTQTPKHLITATGQRVTLRCSPRSGDLSVYWYQQSLDQGLQFLIQYYNGEERAKGNILERFSAQQFPDLHSELNLSSLELGDSALYFCASSAGDSNQPQHFGDGTRLSIL.

The CDR3 nucleotides read TGTGCCAGCAGTCTCTACTACGAGCAGTACTTC. Amino acid sequence: CASSLYYEQYF. The rearrangement uses TRBV2 and TRBJ2-7; D call uncertain. The germline gives CDR1 SNHLY, CDR2 FYNNEI. The CDR3 has 11 amino acids. The V gene lost 5 bases and the J gene lost 3 bases, with 5 bases spanning the gap.

This clonotype showed up just once. This sequence joins TRBV14 and TRBJ2-7, with TRBD1 matching 9 bases. Germline V lookup: CDR1 SGHDN, CDR2 FVKESK. The V gene end was trimmed by 4 bases and the J gene end by 1 base; junction bases not matched to a gene: 11. The CDR3 has 17 residues. The CDR3 DNA reads TGTGCCAGCAGCCCCCGGACAGGGGAATATTGGTCCTACGAGCAGTACTTC. Amino acids: CASSPRTGEYWSYEQYF.

V and J are TRBV13 and TRBJ2-2; 8 bases are a match to TRBD2. CDR3 length: 15 residues. Trimming at V came to 1 base and at J to 4 bases, leaving 2 bases not matched to a gene. Germline-derived CDR1 and CDR2 are PRHDT and FYEKMQ (reference sequence). The CDR3 sequence: CASSLERGRTGELFF. In nucleotides, the CDR3 is TGTGCCAGCAGCTTAGAGCGGGGGCGCACCGGGGAGCTGTTTTTT.